The clone carrying this T cell receptor (beta chain) was counted only a few times. Antigen unknown. Trimming took 6 bases from V and 9 from J; bases not matched to a gene: 4. The length of the CDR3 is 12 residues. The V gene's germline CDR1 is LNHDA and CDR2 SQIVND (reference sequence). This entry belongs to a study of T-cell memory formation after mild COVID-19. Study outcomes and limitations: CD8+ contracting clones occupied EMRA, while CD4+ ones occupied mainly CM and EM.

TCRdb re-derived calls from the 5' RACE reads in MiXCR, one entry per CDR3 protein. The sample carries approximately 300,000 distinct CDR3 sequences, around a sixth recorded once. This chain links TRBV19 with TRBJ2-1, with 8 positions matching TRBD1. Input material: PBMCs or a T cell subset sorted from them (not recorded which). The clonotype was recovered from a man between 18 and 29 years old who had mild COVID-19 (a few samples of this study predate the infection). Cell type and time point are not known. CDR3 sequence: CASRDREGEQFF. The CDR3 coding sequence is TGTGCCAGTAGGGACAGGGAAGGTGAGCAGTTCTTC.